This section outlines one T cell receptor (beta chain) sequence together with its context. Random hexamers primed reverse transcription of about 0.5 to 1 ug RNA. By means of immunoSEQ multiplex PCR, TCR beta CDR3 spanning 54 Vbeta and 13 Jbeta underwent amplification. TCRdb re-analysed the immunoSEQ multiplex PCR reads in MiXCR, keeping a single row per CDR3 protein. This table has roughly 180,000 distinct CDR3 sequences, 90% to 95% appearing once. This sample is part of a study of CD8 T cells in Susac syndrome. With 3 bases clipped from V and 5 bases from J, the junction kept 9 bases outside the gene matches. The CDR3 is 15 amino acids. Treatment-naive patients with stable or active relapsing-remitting disease served as multiple sclerosis controls. Through negative isolation, CD4+ and CD8+ T cells were obtained, while TEMRA cells were enriched using FACS.

This receptor was taken from a human donor with multiple sclerosis. This chain connects TRBV12-3 or TRBV12-4 to TRBJ2-5; 7 bases fit TRBD2. The specimen was CD4+ T cells from PBMCs. CDR3 sequence: CASSFIQPGRETQYF. As DNA, the CDR3 is TGTGCCAGCAGTTTTATACAGCCCGGGAGGGAGACCCAGTACTTC.